The 30 T cell receptor beta chains below all came from one sample that was sequenced in a study of cytomegalovirus exposure and HLA in healthy donors. In the PCR, 60 Vbeta and 13 Jbeta primers were used. Profiled with immunoSEQ multiplex PCR; TCRdb holds only in-frame clones, not every one. The profile shows roughly 170,000 clones, 81% of them singletons. The sequenced material came from PBMCs. Receptors originate from a woman aged 25 to 39 in good health and CMV-seronegative.

The V gene is TRBV4-3, the J gene TRBJ2-7; 9 bases are a match to TRBD2. CDR1 is LGHNA and CDR2 is YSLEER in the germline V gene. CDR3 length: 16 residues. V lost 1 base and J lost 4; bases outside the gene matches: 8. Written as DNA, the CDR3 is TGCGCCAGCAGCCAAGTTAGGGGGACTAGCAGGTACGAGCAGTACTTC. Residues: CASSQVRGTSRYEQYF.

The V and J genes are TRBV9 and TRBJ2-4; 7 bases match TRBD1. The ends lost 5 bases at V and 12 bases at J; junction bases unmatched: 17. This CDR3 comprises 15 residues. From germline, CDR1 is SGDLS and CDR2 YYNGEE. CDR3 coding DNA: TGTGCCAGCAGTTACGGACAGTCCTACAGGGACAGTCAGTACTTC. It is translated as CASSYGQSYRDSQYF.

The chain has TRBV5-6 and TRBJ2-7; 9 bases fit TRBD1. Trimming at V came to 5 bases and at J to 2 bases, leaving 8 bases not matched to a gene. This CDR3 has 15 residues. Germline CDR1 SGHDT, CDR2 YYEEEE. The CDR3 is CASSMGGTGPYEQYF. As DNA, the CDR3 is TGTGCCAGCAGTATGGGGGGGACAGGGCCCTACGAGCAGTACTTC.

The genes are TRBV5-8 and TRBJ2-7; no reliable D call. Trimming removed 1 base from V and 1 base from J, with 15 bases in between. The CDR3 spans 16 residues. Germline V lookup: CDR1 SGHTS, CDR2 YDEGEE. CDR3 DNA: TGTGCCAGCAGCTTGATCTTGGTTCAGAATTCCTACGAGCAGTACTTC. This codes for CASSLILVQNSYEQYF.

The chain couples TRBV27 to TRBJ2-2, with D possibly matching TRBD1 (6 bases). Germline CDR1 and CDR2: MNHEY and SMNVEV (reference sequence). V was clipped by 3 bases and J by 6 bases, with 14 bases between them. The CDR3 consists of 15 residues. The CDR3 bases are TGTGCCAGCAGTTTCCGGACAGCCGCCCCCGGGGAGCTGTTTTTT. Amino acids: CASSFRTAAPGELFF.

The chain carries TRBV2 and TRBJ2-7, with 7 bases aligning to TRBD2. CDR1 is SNHLY, CDR2 FYNNEI, per germline. CDR3 length equals 13 residues. V shed 10 bases, J shed 0 bases, and the junction held 6 bases outside the gene matches. The CDR3 DNA follows: TGTGCCACCGAGCGGGGAAGCTCCTACGAGCAGTACTTC. It encodes CATERGSSYEQYF.

The V and J genes are TRBV28 and TRBJ1-4; tentatively, D is TRBD1 (5 bases). This CDR3 contains 12 residues. With 6 bases removed from V and 7 bases from J, the gap between germline ends came to 9 bases. Germline lookup yields CDR1 MDHEN and CDR2 SYDVKM. The CDR3 DNA reads as TGTGCCAGCAGCCTAGACAGTGAAAAACTGTTTTTT. It specifies CASSLDSEKLFF.

A few counts support this clone. The chain carries TRBV27 and TRBJ1-6; D is ambiguous. The length of the CDR3 is 16 residues. CDR1 and CDR2 from the germline V gene are MNHEY and SMNVEV (reference sequence). The V end was cut by 3 bases, the J end by 10 bases, with 19 bases between. DNA for the CDR3: TGTGCCAGCAGTTTCGACATTCAGGTTTTAGGCTCACCCCTCCACTTT. It encodes CASSFDIQVLGSPLHF.

The V call is TRBV27, the J call TRBJ2-5, with D hard to call. CDR1 MNHEY and CDR2 SMNVEV come from the germline V gene (reference sequence). The length of the CDR3 is 14 residues. The V end was cut by 4 bases, the J end by 0 bases, with 9 bases between. CDR3 nucleotide sequence: TGTGCCAGCAGTTCCTACGTAGACCAAGAGACCCAGTACTTC. Residues: CASSSYVDQETQYF.

This chain joins TRBV6-1 and TRBJ1-2; TRBD1 matches at 10 bases. The V gene end was trimmed by 4 bases and the J gene end by 6 bases; junction bases not matched to a gene: 17. The V gene's germline CDR1 is MNHNS and CDR2 SASEGT. The CDR3 covers 18 residues. Here the CDR3 reads CASSGNIGQGGYEDGYTF. The CDR3 nucleotides are TGTGCCAGCAGTGGTAACATCGGACAGGGGGGATATGAGGATGGCTACACCTTC.

This chain uses TRBV19 with TRBJ2-2, with D unresolved. Trimming pared 0 bases from V and 4 bases from J, leaving 3 bases between. This CDR3 is built from 13 residues. Germline V gene data show CDR1 as LNHDA and CDR2 as SQIVND (reference sequence). CDR3 DNA: TGTGCCAGTAGTATAGACAGCACCGGGGAGCTGTTTTTT. It codes for CASSIDSTGELFF.

Note on this clone: Within the sample, other DNA sequences also encode this same CDR3. J is TRBJ2-1 and V is TRBV7-2; D might be TRBD2 (5 bases). V was pared by 2 bases and J by 0 bases, with 11 bases between. Germline CDR1 reads SGHTA; CDR2 reads FQGNSA. CDR3 size: 16 residues. The CDR3 sequence: CASSLSGGTSYNEQFF. The CDR3 DNA reads TGTGCCAGCAGCTTAAGCGGCGGAACCTCCTACAATGAGCAGTTCTTC.

This clone has a single count. J is TRBJ2-1 and V is TRBV9; tentatively, D is TRBD2 (5 bases). The CDR3 extends over 14 amino acids. Germline loops: CDR1 SGDLS, CDR2 YYNGEE. V was trimmed by 0 bases and J by 7 bases, leaving 11 bases between them. DNA of the CDR3: TGTGCCAGCAGCGTAGCGAGGGTGGGGAATGAGCAGTTCTTC. Its protein is CASSVARVGNEQFF.

The rearrangement links TRBV4-3 to TRBJ2-1; D is unclear. The CDR3 is 12 amino acids. Germline V gene data show CDR1 as LGHNA and CDR2 as YSLEER. V was trimmed by 0 bases and J by 7 bases, leaving 4 bases between them. CDR3 sequence reads: CASSQDGNEQFF. CDR3 DNA sequence: TGCGCCAGCAGCCAAGACGGGAATGAGCAGTTCTTC.

This clone turned up a few times. The chain recombines TRBV28 with TRBJ1-2; TRBD1 aligns across 8 bases. V dropped 6 bases and J dropped 5; count of bases not matched to a gene: 2. CDR3 size: 12 residues. Looked up from germline, CDR1 is MDHEN and CDR2 is SYDVKM. The CDR3 sequence: CASRTGEYGYTF. The CDR3 nucleotides read TGTGCCAGCAGGACAGGGGAATATGGCTACACCTTC.

This chain joins TRBV28 and TRBJ2-3, with TRBD2 as a possible D gene (7 bases). Trimming took off 5 bases at V and 1 base at J, with 16 bases between the two ends. Germline lookup yields CDR1 MDHEN and CDR2 SYDVKM. The CDR3 contains 16 residues. The CDR3 region is CASSPFGGAGTDTQYF. The CDR3 DNA reads TGTGCCAGCAGTCCTTTTGGGGGGGCTGGCACAGATACGCAGTATTTT.

The chain recombines TRBV19 with TRBJ2-7, with D possibly TRBD2 on 6 matching bases. The CDR3 extends over 13 amino acids. Germline V gives CDR1 LNHDA, CDR2 SQIVND (reference sequence). The V gene lost 4 bases and the J gene lost 6 bases, with 13 bases spanning the gap. CDR3 residues: CASSRGLGGEQYF. Written as DNA, the CDR3 is TGTGCCAGTAGTAGGGGATTGGGGGGCGAGCAGTACTTC.

J is TRBJ2-7 and V is TRBV7-9, with D hard to call. The V gene lost 5 bases and the J gene lost 4 bases, with 9 bases spanning the gap. This CDR3 region has 12 residues. Germline V CDR1 and CDR2: SEHNR, FQNEAQ (reference sequence). CDR3 sequence reads: CASSPPTYEQYF. As DNA, the CDR3 is TGTGCCAGCAGCCCGCCTACTTACGAGCAGTACTTC.

This clone has just one count. The V and J genes are TRBV5-1 and TRBJ2-3; TRBD1 agrees at 7 bases. V lost 4 bases to trimming and J lost 1 base; unmatched junction nucleotides: 3. CDR3 length: 14 residues. CDR1 and CDR2 (germline): SGHRS, YFSETQ. The CDR3 region is CASSLGTGTDTQYF. The CDR3 nucleotides read TGCGCCAGCAGCCTAGGGACAGGCACAGATACGCAGTATTTT.

The V and J genes are TRBV5-4 and TRBJ2-5, with 9 bases matching TRBD2. Germline V gene sequence: CDR1 SGHNT, CDR2 YYREEE (reference sequence). This CDR3 region has 16 residues. V dropped 5 bases and J dropped 4; count of bases not matched to a gene: 12. Written as DNA, the CDR3 is TGTGCCAGCAGTTTGTTTGGAGGCGGGGGGGCAGAGACCCAGTACTTC. Residues: CASSLFGGGGAETQYF. Complete variable domain (other parts from reference TRBV5-4 and TRBJ2-5): ETGVTQSPTHLIKTRGQQVTLRCSSQSGHNTVSWYQQALGQGPQFIFQYYREEENGRGNFPPRFSGLQFPNYSSELNVNALELDDSALYLCASSLFGGGGAETQYFGPGTRLLVL.

V is TRBV9 and J is TRBJ1-2; the D gene is possibly TRBD1 (6 bases). Trimming left V 2 bases short and J 4 bases short, with 15 bases between. The CDR3 runs 15 residues. Germline V gene lookup returns CDR1 SGDLS and CDR2 YYNGEE. The CDR3 loop reads CASSVGRGAPYGYTF. CDR3 sequence (DNA): TGTGCCAGCAGCGTGGGGCGGGGGGCCCCCTATGGCTACACCTTC.

The V gene is TRBV7-2, the J gene TRBJ1-2, with D possibly matching TRBD1 (5 bases). This CDR3 contains 14 residues. V was clipped by 3 bases and J by 1 base, with 9 bases between them. The germline V gene encodes CDR1 SGHTA and CDR2 FQGNSA. The CDR3 loop is CASSFGGFNYGYTF. CDR3 nucleotides: TGTGCCAGCAGCTTCGGGGGTTTTAACTATGGCTACACCTTC.

The genes are TRBV6-6 and TRBJ1-4; D gene uncertain. Germline V gives CDR1 MNHNY, CDR2 SVGAGI (reference sequence). CDR3 size: 15 residues. With 10 bases removed from V and 4 bases from J, the gap between germline ends came to 19 bases. CDR3 residues: CATSSPEEDNEKLFF. The CDR3 nucleotides are TGTGCCACCTCGTCTCCGGAGGAGGATAATGAAAAACTGTTTTTT.

J is TRBJ2-7 and V is TRBV7-9, with D possibly TRBD1 on 6 matching bases. There are 12 residues in the CDR3. The germline V gene has CDR1 SEHNR and CDR2 FQNEAQ (reference sequence). V lost 5 bases, J lost 3 bases, and 8 bases lay in between. CDR3 sequence (DNA): TGTGCCAGCAGCCGGACAGACTACGAGCAGTACTTC. Translating gives CASSRTDYEQYF.

This clone occurred once. Other DNA sequences in the sample encode the same CDR3. CDR3 nucleotides: TGTGCCAGCAGCTTAGAAGGGGATTACGAGCAGTACTTC. Protein: CASSLEGDYEQYF. The chain links TRBV11-3 to TRBJ2-7; possible D gene TRBD1, 5 bases. The CDR3 sequence is 13 residues long. Germline V gene sequence: CDR1 SGHNT, CDR2 YENEEA. Trimming removed 0 bases at V and 4 bases at J, with 7 bases between.

The chain uses TRBV28 and TRBJ2-7, with 7 bases lining up with TRBD1. The CDR3 length is 14 residues. CDR1 and CDR2 (germline): MDHEN, SYDVKM. V dropped 5 bases and J dropped 2; count of bases not matched to a gene: 6. CDR3 nucleotide sequence: TGTGCCAGCAGTGATTTGACAGGGCCCTACGAGCAGTACTTC. It encodes CASSDLTGPYEQYF.

J is TRBJ1-5 and V is TRBV6-6; 7 bases line up with TRBD1. V lost 4 bases, J lost 6 bases, and 3 bases stayed unmatched. The CDR3 contains 13 residues. CDR1 MNHNY and CDR2 SVGAGI come from the germline V gene (reference sequence). CDR3 residues: CASSSTGFQPQHF. The CDR3 DNA follows: TGTGCCAGCAGTTCGACAGGGTTTCAGCCCCAGCATTTT.

The gene calls are TRBV28 and TRBJ2-5; maybe TRBD2 (5 bases). The end of the DNA fits TRBJ2-7 better, so the J call may be wrong. The CDR3 length is 15 residues. Germline values: CDR1 MDHEN, CDR2 SYDVKM. The CDR3 nucleotides are TGTGCCAGCACTCTGACCGGGATCCAAGCCTACGAGCAGTACTTC. It encodes CASTLTGIQAYEQYF.

The chain combines TRBV11-2 with TRBJ2-1; the match to TRBD2 covers 7 bases. The CDR3 consists of 16 residues. V shed 1 base and J 9 bases; nucleotides not matched to a gene: 12. The germline V gene encodes CDR1 SGHAT and CDR2 FQNNGV. The CDR3 protein is CASSLVTGGRVGEQFF. The CDR3 DNA reads as TGTGCCAGCAGCTTAGTTACGGGGGGAAGAGTAGGTGAGCAGTTCTTC.

The chain is built from TRBV11-3 and TRBJ2-1; TRBD1 aligns across 7 bases. V dropped 5 bases and J dropped 4; count of bases not matched to a gene: 2. The CDR3 runs 13 residues. Germline assignment: CDR1 SGHNT and CDR2 YENEEA. The CDR3 protein is CASSKTGYNEQFF. The CDR3, as DNA: TGTGCCAGCAGCAAGACAGGGTACAATGAGCAGTTCTTC.